A single sample gave rise to the 23 T cell receptor beta chains below, sequenced in a study of cytomegalovirus exposure and HLA in healthy donors (dated by TCRdb to about 2017). Libraries were made using the immunoSEQ multiplex PCR assay. A mixture of 60 forward primers for TCR Vbeta segments and 13 reverse primers for TCR Jbeta segments was used in the multiplex PCR. TCRdb took over this immuneACCESS table, retaining in-frame rearrangements with V and J assigned. Such tables are incomplete; in checked studies, under half of the missing clones stem from an unresolved V gene, and the remainder is unexplained. For this sample there are about 160,000 clones; roughly three quarters appear just once. Of the sample, about 9.6% falls within the top ten clones. The sequenced material came from PBMCs. The receptors shown here come from a young man in good health and CMV-seropositive.

This sequence joins TRBV2 and TRBJ1-3, with a possible D match to TRBD1 (5 bases). Deletions cut 6 bases from V and 0 bases from J, with 21 bases between. The germline CDR1 and CDR2 sequences are SNHLY and FYNNEI. This CDR3 is built from 18 residues. The CDR3 region has the DNA TGTGCCAGCAGACGCGCGGGAGGGGACGCCTTCTCTGGAAACACCATATATTTT. It yields the protein CASRRAGGDAFSGNTIYF. The full variable domain, rest sourced from reference TRBV2 and TRBJ1-3, is EPEVTQTPSHQVTQMGQEVILRCVPISNHLYFYWYRQILGQKVEFLVSFYNNEISEKSEIFDDQFSVERPDGSNFTLKIRSTKLEDSAMYFCASRRAGGDAFSGNTIYFGEGSWLTVV.

This clone was detected only a few times. This chain links TRBV11-2 with TRBJ2-7; 14 bases fit TRBD2. Germline lookup yields CDR1 SGHAT and CDR2 FQNNGV. V was pared by 5 bases and J by 0 bases, with 3 bases of the junction left unmatched. The CDR3 loop spans 16 amino acids. CDR3 sequence: CASSRLAGGNSYEQYF. The CDR3 bases are TGTGCCAGCAGCCGACTAGCGGGAGGGAACTCCTACGAGCAGTACTTC.

The chain combines TRBV7-2 with TRBJ1-2; the D gene is possibly TRBD1 (6 bases). The germline V gene encodes CDR1 SGHTA and CDR2 FQGNSA. The V gene lost 0 bases and the J gene lost 2 bases, with 7 bases spanning the gap. CDR3 size: 14 residues. The CDR3 region has the DNA TGTGCCAGCAGCTTAGCTGGGGGCAACTATGGCTACACCTTC. This translates into CASSLAGGNYGYTF.

V gene TRBV5-6 combines with J gene TRBJ2-5, with a tentative D call TRBD2 (5 bases). V lost 4 bases to trimming and J lost 11 bases, with 15 bases between them. Germline V gives CDR1 SGHDT, CDR2 YYEEEE. CDR3 size: 12 residues. The CDR3 DNA follows: TGTGCCAGCAGCATGGACGGTGGGGAGCAGTACTTC. It translates to CASSMDGGEQYF.

This clone showed up just once. V gene TRBV27 combines with J gene TRBJ1-3; D not resolved. V was shortened by 2 bases and J by 2 bases, with 4 bases between the two germline ends. The CDR3 runs to 13 residues. CDR1 is MNHEY and CDR2 is SMNVEV in the germline V gene (reference sequence). The CDR3 region has the DNA TGTGCCAGCAGTTTAGAGGCTGGAAACACCATATATTTT. It translates to CASSLEAGNTIYF.

This chain connects TRBV6-5 to TRBJ2-7, with 7 positions matching TRBD1. The V gene end was trimmed by 2 bases and the J gene end by 4 bases; junction bases not matched to a gene: 5. The CDR3 is made up of 14 amino acids. Germline V CDR1 and CDR2: MNHEY, SVGAGI. The CDR3 protein is CASSYATGFYEQYF. Here the CDR3 DNA reads TGTGCCAGCAGTTACGCGACAGGGTTTTACGAGCAGTACTTC.

The V gene is TRBV4-2, the J gene TRBJ2-5; 9 nucleotides agree with TRBD2. With 4 bases clipped from V and 5 bases from J, the junction kept 11 bases outside the gene matches. Germline assignment: CDR1 LGHNA and CDR2 YNFKEQ. The CDR3 consists of 16 residues. The CDR3 DNA reads as TGTGCCAGCAGCCCCCATGTGGGCGGGGGGGCGGAGACCCAGTACTTC. Its translation: CASSPHVGGGAETQYF.

The chain couples TRBV27 to TRBJ1-1; D remains ambiguous. V lost 2 bases to trimming and J lost 3 bases, with 7 bases between them. Germline-derived CDR1 and CDR2 are MNHEY and SMNVEV (reference sequence). This CDR3 contains 13 residues. This CDR3 is CASSLQSHTEAFF. CDR3 DNA sequence: TGTGCCAGCAGTTTACAGTCTCACACTGAAGCTTTCTTT.

The CDR3 region has the DNA TGTGCCAGCAGTGAATATGGCCGACAGTTCGGAAACACCATATATTTT. Its translation is CASSEYGRQFGNTIYF. The chain combines TRBV25-1 with TRBJ1-3; a possible D gene is TRBD1 (5 bases). Germline-derived CDR1 and CDR2 are MGHDK and SYGVNS. V was pared by 0 bases and J by 4 bases, with 13 bases between. This CDR3 has 16 amino acids. The full variable domain, with the rest looked up from reference TRBV25-1 and TRBJ1-3, is EADIYQTPRYLVIGTGKKITLECSQTMGHDKMYWYQQDPGMELHLIHYSYGVNSTEKGDLSSESTVSRIRTEHFPLTLESARPSHTSQYLCASSEYGRQFGNTIYFGEGSWLTVV.

The chain has TRBV2 and TRBJ1-2; TRBD1 matches at 7 bases. The CDR3 consists of 13 residues. Looked up from germline, CDR1 is SNHLY and CDR2 is FYNNEI. The trim removed 1 base at V and 8 bases at J, leaving 4 bases unmatched. CDR3 region: CASSEDRGRGYTF. The CDR3 DNA is TGTGCCAGCAGTGAAGACAGGGGACGGGGCTACACCTTC. Combining the CDR3 with reference TRBV2 and TRBJ1-2 gives the whole variable domain EPEVTQTPSHQVTQMGQEVILRCVPISNHLYFYWYRQILGQKVEFLVSFYNNEISEKSEIFDDQFSVERPDGSNFTLKIRSTKLEDSAMYFCASSEDRGRGYTFGSGTRLTVV.

This clone was recorded once. The genes are TRBV6-5 and TRBJ2-5, with D perhaps matching TRBD1 (5 bases). The CDR3 runs 15 residues. Germline V gene lookup returns CDR1 MNHEY and CDR2 SVGAGI. V lost 6 bases and J lost 5, with 19 bases in between. The chain's CDR3 is CASREQGRVWETQYF. The DNA of the CDR3 is TGTGCCAGCAGAGAGCAGGGCAGGGTCTGGGAGACCCAGTACTTC.

The V call is TRBV7-3, the J call TRBJ1-1; no definite D call. The CDR3 runs to 14 residues. Germline CDR1 reads SGHTA; CDR2 reads FQGTGA. V lost 3 bases and J 1 base, leaving 9 bases between the germline ends. This chain's CDR3 is CASSFSFSNTEAFF. The CDR3 nucleotides read TGTGCCAGCAGCTTCTCCTTTTCGAACACTGAAGCTTTCTTT. Full variable domain (missing parts from reference TRBV7-3 and TRBJ1-1): GAGVSQTPSNKVTEKGKYVELRCDPISGHTALYWYRQSLGQGPEFLIYFQGTGAADDSGLPNDRFFAVRPEGSVSTLKIQRTERGDSAVYLCASSFSFSNTEAFFGQGTRLTVV.

The rearrangement uses TRBV6-1 and TRBJ1-2; D is ambiguous. This CDR3 contains 13 residues. CDR1 is MNHNS and CDR2 is SASEGT in the germline V gene. V shed 1 base and J shed 6 bases, with 9 bases lying between them. CDR3 nucleotides: TGTGCCAGCAGTGAAGTTTTGGCGGATGGCTACACCTTC. Translated: CASSEVLADGYTF.

The chain links TRBV6-1 to TRBJ2-1, with 9 bases fitting TRBD2. CDR3 length: 15 amino acids. CDR1 and CDR2 (germline): MNHNS, SASEGT. Unmatched junction bases numbered 10, after V lost 6 bases and J lost 7 bases. This chain's CDR3 is CASSLGTSRGNEQFF. For the CDR3, the DNA is TGTGCCAGCAGCCTCGGGACTAGCCGTGGGAATGAGCAGTTCTTC.

This chain links TRBV6-1 with TRBJ2-3; the D gene is possibly TRBD2 (5 bases). CDR1 is MNHNS and CDR2 is SASEGT in the germline V gene. Trimming removed 3 bases at V and 6 bases at J, with 7 bases between. This CDR3 has 12 amino acids. CDR3 loop: CASSEGGDTQYF. As DNA, the CDR3 is TGTGCCAGCAGTGAGGGCGGGGATACGCAGTATTTT.

The rearrangement joins TRBV9 to TRBJ1-4; no clear D gene. Germline V gene data show CDR1 as SGDLS and CDR2 as YYNGEE. Trimming cost V 3 bases and J 1 base, with 10 bases left between them. This CDR3 spans 15 amino acids. Here the CDR3 reads CASSASSLTNEKLFF. The DNA for the CDR3 is TGTGCCAGCAGCGCCTCCAGTTTAACTAATGAAAAACTGTTTTTT.

Concerning this clone: In the same sample, other DNA sequences code for this CDR3. This chain links TRBV6-6 with TRBJ2-5; D possibly corresponds to TRBD2 (6 bases). The germline V gene encodes CDR1 MNHNY and CDR2 SVGAGI (reference sequence). The CDR3 sequence is 14 residues long. V gave up 2 bases and J gave up 1 base, with 8 bases separating them. The DNA for the CDR3 is TGTGCCAGCAGTTACCCCGGGAGCCAAGAGACCCAGTACTTC. This encodes CASSYPGSQETQYF.

V is TRBV6-1 and J is TRBJ1-5; D uncertain. CDR3 size: 13 residues. V dropped 3 bases and J dropped 3 bases, with 6 bases sitting between them. In germline, CDR1 is MNHNS, CDR2 SASEGT. The CDR3 is CASSDYFNQPQHF. The DNA of the CDR3 is TGTGCCAGCAGTGACTATTTCAATCAGCCCCAGCATTTT.

The rearrangement links TRBV5-1 to TRBJ2-5, with D maybe TRBD2 (6 bases). CDR3 length: 16 amino acids. V lost 1 base and J lost 2, with 15 bases in between. CDR1 is SGHRS and CDR2 is YFSETQ in the germline V gene. The CDR3, as DNA: TGCGCCAGCAGCTTGTTTGGTAGCGGAGATCAAGAGACCCAGTACTTC. Its protein is CASSLFGSGDQETQYF.

The gene calls are TRBV5-6 and TRBJ1-1; D unclear. This CDR3 has 13 amino acids. Germline assignment: CDR1 SGHDT and CDR2 YYEEEE. Trimming left V 2 bases short and J 11 bases short, with 16 bases between. The CDR3 region has the DNA TGTGCCAGCAGCTTCGACGGCGCGGCTGGGGCTTTCTTT. It translates to CASSFDGAAGAFF.

The CDR3 sequence: CASSLRGPSTGTGELFF. The CDR3 DNA reads as TGTGCCAGCAGCTTAAGGGGTCCCAGCACGGGCACCGGGGAGCTGTTTTTT. The gene calls are TRBV7-8 and TRBJ2-2; D might be TRBD1 (5 bases). Per the germline V gene, CDR1 is SGHVS and CDR2 is FQNEAQ. Between the trimmed V and J ends, which lost 2 bases and 4 bases, there was a span of 17 bases. The CDR3 extends over 17 amino acids.

V is TRBV2 and J is TRBJ2-5; D is ambiguous. V was shortened by 10 bases and J by 6 bases, with 18 bases between the two germline ends. Germline V lookup: CDR1 SNHLY, CDR2 FYNNEI. This CDR3 has 13 residues. The CDR3 loop reads CATSIDTQKTQYF. In DNA form, the CDR3 reads TGTGCCACCTCTATTGACACTCAGAAGACCCAGTACTTC. The full variable domain, in which reference TRBV2 and TRBJ2-5 provide the parts outside the CDR3, is EPEVTQTPSHQVTQMGQEVILRCVPISNHLYFYWYRQILGQKVEFLVSFYNNEISEKSEIFDDQFSVERPDGSNFTLKIRSTKLEDSAMYFCATSIDTQKTQYFGPGTRLLVL.

With respect to this clone: A read error may produce the germline difference seen at one junction end. Other nucleotide sequences in the sample specify the same CDR3. The V gene is TRBV19, the J gene TRBJ1-1; the D is unclear. The CDR3 totals 13 residues. Germline-derived CDR1 and CDR2 are LNHDA and SQIVND (reference sequence). Here the CDR3 reads CASSTTGSTEAFF. Written as DNA, the CDR3 is TGTGCCAGTAGTACTACGGGATCTACCGAAGCCTTCTTT. The full variable domain, rest sourced from reference TRBV19 and TRBJ1-1, is DGGITQSPKYLFRKEGQNVTLSCEQNLNHDAMYWYRQDPGQGLRLIYYSQIVNDFQKGDIAEGYSVSREKKESFPLTVTSAQKNPTAFYLCASSTTGSTEAFFGQGTRLTVV.